The rows below give T cell receptor beta chains drawn from one sample of a study of T cells in Graves' hyperthyroidism and ophthalmopathy. In TCRdb, the multiplex PCR reads were re-called with MiXCR into one record per CDR3 protein. The table includes roughly 650,000 distinct CDR3 sequences, approximately 15% detected once. Sample: blood. These receptors all stem from a woman aged 35 to 49 with Graves' ophthalmopathy. Each CDR3 is given with its conserved first and last residue. D genes are given only for firm matches. A row's size may be missing; if present it is once, few, many or a size class.

J | size | V | length | D | CDR3
TRBJ1-4 | NA | TRBV6-1 | 15 | TRBD1 | CASSLLTGANEKLFF
TRBJ1-1 | few | TRBV7-3 | 15 | TRBD1 | CASSLMPGGIAEAFF
TRBJ2-7 | NA | TRBV12-3/TRBV12-4 | 20 | NA | CASSFYICSARTSGSGEQYF
TRBJ1-1 | few | TRBV29-1 | 11 | TRBD1 | CSVSGGSEAFF
TRBJ2-3 | many | TRBV2 | 16 | TRBD1 | CASSERGDRGRDTQYF
TRBJ2-1 | NA | TRBV5-1 | 14 | NA | CASRLNFRGDEQFF
TRBJ2-3 | NA | TRBV7-9 | 17 | NA | CASSLATVAVSTDTQYF
TRBJ2-5 | many | TRBV3-1 | 11 | NA | CASRTVETQYF
TRBJ2-1 | many | TRBV13 | 15 | TRBD1 | CASSFRGQVINEQFF
TRBJ2-2 | NA | TRBV20-1 | 11 | NA | CSARATGELFF
TRBJ1-4 | NA | TRBV18 | 16 | TRBD1 | CASSPGSGTGVEKLFF
TRBJ2-1 | many | TRBV30 | 10 | NA | CAWGTIEQFF
TRBJ1-1 | NA | TRBV19 | 13 | NA | CASSKRGITEAFF
TRBJ2-5 | NA | TRBV2 | 13 | NA | CASSEGSEETQYF
TRBJ2-2 | many | TRBV9 | 13 | NA | CASSIQGSGELFF
TRBJ2-1 | NA | TRBV3-1 | 20 | TRBD2 | CASSRTSGRPRQGGYNEQFF
TRBJ2-6 | few | TRBV27 | 16 | NA | CASSTGWASGANVLTF
TRBJ2-5 | many | TRBV20-1 | 16 | TRBD2 | CSAEKRLAGLKETQYF
TRBJ2-1 | NA | TRBV11-1 | 15 | NA | CASSNAQGRVNEQFF
TRBJ1-3 | NA | TRBV12-3/TRBV12-4 | 13 | NA | CASSWFSGNTIYF
TRBJ1-6 | NA | TRBV15 | 16 | NA | CATSRAQGASHSPLHF
TRBJ1-4 | NA | TRBV18 | 14 | TRBD1 | CASSKTGMDEKLFF
TRBJ2-6 | NA | TRBV18 | 16 | NA | CASSPGTLSGANVLTF
TRBJ2-1 | many | TRBV29-1 | 13 | NA | CSVPDNYNDEQFF
TRBJ2-1 | NA | TRBV7-3 | 13 | NA | CASSPGAGREQFF
TRBJ2-7 | NA | TRBV4-1 | 16 | NA | CASSQLSGPPPYEQYF
TRBJ1-6 | many | TRBV2 | 12 | NA | CASSLQNSPLHF
TRBJ2-7 | many | TRBV20-1 | 16 | TRBD2 | CSARDLLSGRPYEQYF
TRBJ1-2 | NA | TRBV7-9 | 14 | TRBD1 | CASSWDRGYYGYTF
TRBJ2-1 | NA | TRBV6-1 | 13 | NA | CASSDYGNSEQFF
TRBJ1-5 | many | TRBV6-2/TRBV6-3 | 15 | NA | CASSYSDFFNQPQHF
TRBJ2-4 | NA | TRBV27 | 20 | TRBD2 | CASSSRGTSGGRRAKNIQYF
TRBJ1-5 | many | TRBV27 | 12 | NA | CASSFHNQPQHF
TRBJ2-2 | few | TRBV6-2/TRBV6-3 | 14 | NA | CASRRREGTGELFF
TRBJ2-1 | many | TRBV2 | 16 | NA | CASSEALSRSGNEQFF
TRBJ1-5 | few | TRBV5-6 | 18 | TRBD1 | CASSLGTGGPFSNQPQHF
TRBJ2-7 | few | TRBV4-1 | 16 | TRBD2 | CASSQPGTSGSREQYF
TRBJ2-1 | many | TRBV6-1 | 15 | NA | CASSRRQESYNEQFF
TRBJ1-5 | NA | TRBV10-2 | 14 | NA | CASSESRRDQPQHF
TRBJ2-7 | many | TRBV6-5 | 16 | NA | CASSYYPGSSSYEQYF
TRBJ1-2 | many | TRBV3-1 | 15 | NA | CASSQEGSEGVGYTF
TRBJ2-1 | few | TRBV3-1 | 15 | TRBD1 | CASSFRQGYNNEQFF
TRBJ1-4 | few | TRBV11-2 | 13 | NA | CASSYLDPEKLFF
TRBJ2-1 | many | TRBV7-9 | 14 | NA | CASSPPGINNEQFF
TRBJ2-1 | NA | TRBV15 | 15 | TRBD2 | CATSQTSGPPNEQFF
TRBJ2-3 | many | TRBV7-3 | 14 | NA | CASSLKSTADTQYF
TRBJ1-2 | many | TRBV7-9 | 16 | NA | CASSLTQTGPNYGYTF
TRBJ1-1 | many | TRBV2 | 15 | TRBD1 | CASSEDRGMNTEAFF
TRBJ1-2 | few | TRBV12-5 | 13 | NA | CASGTQTDYGYTF
TRBJ2-3 | many | TRBV2 | 14 | TRBD1 | CASSVQSVRGRLYF
TRBJ2-7 | few | TRBV6-2/TRBV6-3 | 16 | TRBD2 | CASSGMTSGSGYEQYF
TRBJ1-5 | NA | TRBV5-1 | 14 | NA | CASLNQEANQPQHF
TRBJ2-4 | many | TRBV11-2 | 12 | NA | CASSPDRNIQYF
TRBJ2-3 | NA | TRBV6-2/TRBV6-3 | 15 | TRBD2 | CASRMGLAGTDTQYF
TRBJ2-2 | many | TRBV30 | 13 | NA | CAWATQNTGELFF
TRBJ1-1 | many | TRBV20-1 | 15 | NA | CSARGHPRGLTEAFF
TRBJ2-7 | many | TRBV7-2 | 15 | NA | CASSFTGEVAYEQYF